The clone carrying this T cell receptor beta chain was observed a few times. Its antigen remains unidentified. This record belongs to a study of blood T cells in healthy people across ages. Findings and limits, study-wide: Higher diversity, along with more naive CD4+ cells, distinguished long-lived donors from aged donors. Diversity estimates from one million T cells were considered underestimates.

The CDR3 loop spans 15 amino acids. Germline-derived CDR1 and CDR2 are MDHEN and SYDVKM. V was shortened by 4 bases and J by 1 base, with 14 bases between the two germline ends. Next came a second PCR, run for about 7 to 12 cycles, which used a sample-barcoded 5' primer along with a J-beta primer mix. TCRdb reanalysed the 5' RACE reads using MiXCR and keeps one entry per CDR3 protein. The sample has 600,000 or so distinct CDR3 sequences, about 21% seen once. Each donor was a healthy Caucasian individual from Russia, aged roughly 6 to 95. Each of the donors had approximately 10 milliliters of peripheral blood drawn into EDTA-treated Vacutainer tubes.

The origin of this receptor is a man in his 70s in good health. The V call is TRBV28, the J call TRBJ2-7; D is ambiguous. Sequencing was performed on blood. CDR3 nucleotides: TGTGCCAGCAGTTCACCGAGGCAAAGATCCTACGAGCAGTACTTC. Residues: CASSSPRQRSYEQYF.